Presented here are 8 T cell receptor beta chains from one specimen sequenced in a study of chemoradiotherapy in HPV16-positive cancers. Data came from immunoSEQ multiplex PCR; TCRdb stores just in-frame clones and leaves some out. This sample has thousands of clones, with 65% to 80% found just once. Sequencing used tumor tissue, obtained from a patient who underwent chemoradiotherapy. Source of these receptors: a human donor with HPV-associated anogenital cancer.

This clone has only a few counts. One junction end does not reproduce the germline sequence, and a read error may be involved. The chain is built from TRBV5-8 and TRBJ1-6; D is unresolved. There are 10 residues in the CDR3. Per germline, CDR1 SGHTS and CDR2 YDEGEE. The CDR3 protein is CASSRAVPDF. The CDR3 nucleotides are TGTGCCAGCAGTAGGGCCGTGCCGGACTTT.

The chain is built from TRBV5-5 and TRBJ2-2; the D call may be TRBD1 or TRBD2 (5 bases each). V was shortened by 5 bases and J by 2 bases, with 13 bases between the two germline ends. CDR3 length: 15 amino acids. From germline, CDR1 is SGHKS and CDR2 YYEKEE (reference sequence). For the CDR3, the DNA is TGTGCCAGCAGATCGGGACGGGAAAACACCGGGGAGCTGTTTTTT. As protein: CASRSGRENTGELFF.

The chain combines TRBV7-2 with TRBJ2-1; 11 bases align to TRBD2. CDR1 SGHTA and CDR2 FQGNSA come from the germline V gene. This CDR3 contains 15 residues. Losses at the gene ends were 3 bases for V and 10 bases for J; bases not matched to a gene: 8. The CDR3 sequence: CASSLLAGGPREQFF. The CDR3 bases are TGTGCCAGCAGCTTGCTAGCGGGGGGCCCACGCGAGCAGTTCTTC.

The rearrangement uses TRBV2 and TRBJ2-2, with D possibly TRBD1 on 5 matching bases. Between the trimmed V and J ends, which lost 7 bases and 1 base, there was a span of 10 bases. This CDR3 contains 14 residues. Germline V gives CDR1 SNHLY, CDR2 FYNNEI. The CDR3 reads CASKGQVNTGELFF. Here the CDR3 DNA reads TGTGCCAGCAAGGGGCAGGTGAACACCGGGGAGCTGTTTTTT.

The chain couples TRBV5-1 to TRBJ1-1; D gene unclear. Germline CDR1 reads SGHRS; CDR2 reads YFSETQ. Trimming took off 0 bases at V and 7 bases at J, with 10 bases between the two ends. The CDR3 has 13 residues. The CDR3 nucleotides are TGCGCCAGCAGCTTGGGTGGGTTAGATGAAGCTTTCTTT. It is translated as CASSLGGLDEAFF.

The chain employs TRBV4-1 and TRBJ2-7; D may be TRBD1 (6 bases). This CDR3 region has 16 residues. Per germline, CDR1 MGHRA and CDR2 YSYEKL. V dropped 0 bases and J dropped 2 bases, with 14 bases sitting between them. The CDR3 nucleotides are TGCGCCAGCAGCCAAGATGGTGGGACAATTGCCTACGAGCAGTACTTC. It codes for CASSQDGGTIAYEQYF.

J is TRBJ2-2 and V is TRBV10-2; either TRBD1 or TRBD2 may fit D (5 bases each). This CDR3 has 15 residues. Deletions cut 1 base from V and 4 bases from J, with 10 bases between. Germline-derived CDR1 and CDR2 are WSHSY and SAAADI. The chain's CDR3 is CASSEFRGSTGELFF. CDR3 DNA sequence: TGCGCCAGCAGTGAGTTCCGGGGCAGCACCGGGGAGCTGTTTTTT.

The CDR3 sequence: CATQQGVAGANVLTF. The DNA of the CDR3 is TGTGCTACACAGCAGGGGGTTGCTGGGGCCAACGTCCTGACTTTC. J is TRBJ2-6 and V is TRBV7-8; TRBD1 matches at 7 bases. The CDR3 is made up of 15 amino acids. From germline, CDR1 is SGHVS and CDR2 FQNEAQ.